This TCR beta chain was sequenced in a study of T cell changes during pregnancy in multiple sclerosis. TCRdb's table, derived via immunoSEQ multiplex PCR, lists solely in-frame clones and lacks some. The sample lists over 60,000 clones, 91% occurring once. The CDR3 runs 15 residues. Trimming removed 2 bases at V and 0 bases at J, with 11 bases between. The germline CDR1 and CDR2 sequences are SGHVS and FNYEAQ. The rearrangement uses TRBV7-6 and TRBJ2-7, with D possibly being TRBD2 (5 bases). Sequencing used peripheral blood, obtained in the third trimester of pregnancy. The clonotype was recovered from a female donor in good health, enrolled as a control in a pregnancy study. The CDR3 loop reads CASSLRGLSSYEQYF. In DNA form, the CDR3 reads TGTGCCAGCAGCTTACGCGGGTTGAGCTCCTACGAGCAGTACTTC.